This is a list of T cell receptor beta chains from one sample in a study of spatial heterogeneity in lung cancer. TCRdb ran MiXCR on the 5' RACE reads and lists one entry per CDR3 protein. The sample carries over 15,000 distinct CDR3 sequences, just under 6.5% recorded once. The sequencing here drew on PBMCs, taken at follow-up. These receptors came from a male donor with early-stage non-small cell lung cancer. CDR3s include the opening cysteine and the closing phenylalanine or tryptophan. D genes are given only for firm matches. Where a row states a size, it is once, few, many or the class of an expanded clone; other rows omit it.

cdr3_nt cdr3_aa clone_size v_call d_call cdr3_length j_call
TGCGCCAGCAGCCATCCGGGACTAGCGGGAGGGCCACGGGTTGAAGATACGCAGTATTTT CASSHPGLAGGPRVEDTQYF many TRBV4-1 TRBD2 20 TRBJ2-3
TGCAGTGCTAGACCCGCCCATGGTGAGCAGTTCTTC CSARPAHGEQFF many TRBV20-1 . 12 TRBJ2-1
TGTGCCAGCAAGGTGGGCGGACAGGGCTACTCTGGAAACACCATATATTTT CASKVGGQGYSGNTIYF . TRBV28 TRBD1 17 TRBJ1-3
TGTGCCAGCAGCGGTTACAGGGGGCCCTTGAACACCGGGGAGCTGTTTTTT CASSGYRGPLNTGELFF many TRBV7-8 TRBD1 17 TRBJ2-2
TGTGCCAGCAGTAGGACGGTGTATAATTCACCCCTCCACTTT CASSRTVYNSPLHF many TRBV6-2/TRBV6-3 . 14 TRBJ1-6
TGTGCCAGCAGTCCTTGGGCGGGGAGGACTGAAGCTTTCTTT CASSPWAGRTEAFF few TRBV2 . 14 TRBJ1-1
TGCAGCGCCGGGACGGATACGCAGTATTTT CSAGTDTQYF medium-sized TRBV29-1 . 10 TRBJ2-3
TGCGCCAGCAGCCAACTACTAGCGGGAAACAATGAGCAGTTCTTC CASSQLLAGNNEQFF many TRBV4-3 TRBD2 15 TRBJ2-1
TGTGCCAGCAGCCCCGGGACAGGGGAAGTTGAAGCTTTCTTT CASSPGTGEVEAFF . TRBV5-1 TRBD1 14 TRBJ1-1
TGCAGTGCTAGATCTTGGGGACGGAGGTCGGGCTACAATGAGCAGTTCTTC CSARSWGRRSGYNEQFF many TRBV20-1 . 17 TRBJ2-1
TGTGCCAGCAGTTTAGCTGGGAGCGGCCAAGAGACCCAGTACTTC CASSLAGSGQETQYF many TRBV28 . 15 TRBJ2-5
TGCGCCAGCAGCTTTTTGCCGAGGGATGAGCAGTTCTTC CASSFLPRDEQFF many TRBV5-1 . 13 TRBJ2-1
TGTGCCAGCAGCGTAAGTCCTTGGCAAGAGACCCAGTACTTC CASSVSPWQETQYF many TRBV9 . 14 TRBJ2-5
TGTGCCAGTAGTATAAGGACTAGCGGCCGGAACAATGAGCAGTTCTTC CASSIRTSGRNNEQFF . TRBV19 TRBD2 16 TRBJ2-1
TGTGCCAGCTCATTGACAGCGAACACTGAAGCTTTCTTT CASSLTANTEAFF many TRBV18 . 13 TRBJ1-1
TGCAGTGCTAGAAGGTCGGGACCCGACACTGAAGCTTTCTTT CSARRSGPDTEAFF many TRBV20-1 . 14 TRBJ1-1
TGTGCCAGCAGCTTCGACGGAGGAGGGACTGAAGCTTTCTTT CASSFDGGGTEAFF many TRBV5-6 . 14 TRBJ1-1
TGTGCCAGCAGTTACCGACAGGGGGCTGGTACCGGGGAGCTGTTTTTT CASSYRQGAGTGELFF . TRBV6-5 TRBD1 16 TRBJ2-2
TGTGCCAGCAGTGTCTCGCTGGGGGAGACCCAGTACTTC CASSVSLGETQYF many TRBV2 . 13 TRBJ2-5
TGTGCCAGCAGTGAAACCGAGAGCCGGGAGACCCAGTACTTC CASSETESRETQYF many TRBV25-1 . 14 TRBJ2-5
TGCGCCAGCAGTGAGTCGTGGTCGCAGATCGGGCAGTACTTC CASSESWSQIGQYF many TRBV10-2 . 14 TRBJ2-7
TGCAGCGCCAGGGGTACCTCCTACGAGCAGTACTTC CSARGTSYEQYF many TRBV29-1 . 12 TRBJ2-7
TGTGCCAGCAGTGACTCGAGGGGCAGCACAGATACGCAGTATTTT CASSDSRGSTDTQYF many TRBV6-4 . 15 TRBJ2-3
TGTGCCAGCAGCTCCAATGGGGCAAAGACCCAGTACTTC CASSSNGAKTQYF many TRBV7-3 . 13 TRBJ2-5
TGTGCCACCAGCAGGGCTGGGGCACCGAGCGAGCAGTACTTC CATSRAGAPSEQYF many TRBV15 . 14 TRBJ2-7
TGTGCCAGCTCACCTCCTGGCTCTAATGAGCAGTTCTTC CASSPPGSNEQFF many TRBV18 . 13 TRBJ2-1
TGCGCCAGCAGCTTGTTGGTCCAAGAGACCCAGTACTTC CASSLLVQETQYF many TRBV5-1 . 13 TRBJ2-5
TGTGCCAGCAGCTTAGCAGTCACTAGCGGGAGGGCCGATACGCAGTATTTT CASSLAVTSGRADTQYF many TRBV11-2 TRBD2 17 TRBJ2-3
TGTGCCAGCAGTTACCATTCGGTCTCCGCCGGCGAGCAGTACTTC CASSYHSVSAGEQYF many TRBV6-2/TRBV6-3 . 15 TRBJ2-7